The sequence of this TCR beta chain was determined in a study of T cells after yellow fever vaccination. Making TCR cDNA involved 5'RACE template switching, which added UMIs and a universal primer site. TCRdb passed the 5' RACE reads through MiXCR, listing each CDR3 protein once. The repertoire holds hundreds of thousands of distinct CDR3 sequences, with roughly 13% as singletons. V lost 1 base and J 5 bases, leaving 15 bases between the germline ends. The CDR3 loop spans 15 amino acids. CDR1 is SGHRS, CDR2 YFSETQ, per germline. The chain joins TRBV5-1 to TRBJ2-5; D might be TRBD2 (5 bases). This sample comprised PBMCs, obtained on the day of the yellow fever booster vaccination. This sequence was found in a man aged 30 to 45 who received the YFV17D yellow fever vaccine. The CDR3 region is CASSLKLGGEETQYF. In nucleotides, the CDR3 is TGCGCCAGCAGCTTGAAACTAGGCGGTGAGGAGACCCAGTACTTC.